Listed here are 27 T cell receptor beta chains from one sample, sequenced in a study of shared clonotypes between healthy human individuals. Some clones are missing from TCRdb's copy, which holds only in-frame ones; the method was immunoSEQ multiplex PCR. The sample yields roughly 1,500,000 clones, 95% to 99% seen once. Sequenced input: naive CD4+ T cells sorted from blood. Subset of the sample: CD45RA+ positively selected. These receptors all come from a man aged 25 to 40 in good health.

The chain links TRBV4-1 to TRBJ2-3; the match to TRBD2 covers 11 bases. Losses at the gene ends were 0 bases for V and 0 bases for J; bases not matched to a gene: 2. The CDR3 is 17 amino acids. Germline-derived CDR1 and CDR2 are MGHRA and YSYEKL. For the CDR3, the DNA is TGCGCCAGCAGCCAAGAAACTAGCGGGAGCAGCACAGATACGCAGTATTTT. Encoded protein: CASSQETSGSSTDTQYF.

As to this clone: Other DNA sequences of this sample code for an identical CDR3. This chain connects TRBV2 to TRBJ2-1; D remains ambiguous. V lost 4 bases to trimming and J lost 7 bases, with 5 bases between them. The V gene's germline CDR1 is SNHLY and CDR2 FYNNEI. CDR3 length: 11 amino acids. Here the CDR3 reads CASSVVNEQFF. The CDR3 nucleotides are TGTGCCAGCAGTGTAGTGAATGAGCAGTTCTTC.

Note on this clone: Other nucleotide sequences in the sample specify the same CDR3. The chain couples TRBV29-1 to TRBJ2-3; no definite D call. The V end was cut by 6 bases, the J end by 5 bases, with 6 bases between. This CDR3 is built from 10 residues. Per the germline V gene, CDR1 is SQVTM and CDR2 is ANQGSEA. The CDR3 loop is CSVGGDTQYF. The CDR3 bases are TGCAGCGTCGGCGGAGATACGCAGTATTTT.

This chain connects TRBV15 to TRBJ2-2; 12 bases fit TRBD2. V gave up 2 bases and J gave up 1 base; unmatched junction bases: 5. The CDR3 extends over 18 amino acids. Germline CDR1 and CDR2: LNHNV and YYDKDF (reference sequence). The CDR3 sequence: CATSRSRTSGMNTGELFF. The DNA of the CDR3 is TGTGCCACCAGCAGATCCAGGACTAGCGGGATGAACACCGGGGAGCTGTTTTTT.

The genes are TRBV6-6 and TRBJ2-7; TRBD1 agrees at 9 bases. The germline V gene encodes CDR1 MNHNY and CDR2 SVGAGI (reference sequence). The CDR3 covers 15 residues. After removal of 4 bases from V and 6 bases from J, the junction contained 10 bases not matched to a gene. The CDR3 coding sequence is TGTGCCAGCAGTTCGGCTAGGGACAGGGTGGGCGAGCAGTACTTC. This sequence encodes CASSSARDRVGEQYF.

The chain uses TRBV10-3 and TRBJ2-7, with TRBD1 identical over 7 bases. Germline trimming cut 8 bases from V and 0 bases from J; bases unmatched to any gene: 1. Germline CDR1 is ENHRY and CDR2 is SYGVKD. This CDR3 is built from 12 residues. CDR3 sequence (DNA): TGTGCCATCGGGGACAGCTCCTACGAGCAGTACTTC. This translates into CAIGDSSYEQYF.

V gene TRBV7-2 combines with J gene TRBJ1-2, with a weak D call TRBD1 (5 bases). The CDR3 covers 17 residues. The V end was cut by 10 bases, the J end by 2 bases, with 26 bases between. Germline assignment: CDR1 SGHTA and CDR2 FQGNSA. CDR3 nucleotide sequence: TGTGCCACCGACCCGAGGAGAGACCGGCGGGGGAACTATGGCTACACCTTC. Encoded protein: CATDPRRDRRGNYGYTF.

The chain links TRBV29-1 to TRBJ2-3; D unresolved. The CDR3 is 13 amino acids. Per germline, CDR1 SQVTM and CDR2 ANQGSEA. V gave up 7 bases and J gave up 1 base, with 12 bases separating them. CDR3 sequence reads: CSALGSGTDTQYF. DNA for the CDR3: TGCAGCGCCCTGGGAAGTGGCACAGATACGCAGTATTTT.

This chain uses TRBV14 with TRBJ1-3; D is perhaps TRBD1 (5 bases). CDR1 SGHDN and CDR2 FVKESK come from the germline V gene. Trimming removed 3 bases from V and 0 bases from J, with 12 bases in between. The CDR3 totals 16 residues. The CDR3 is CASSHDWGFSGNTIYF. CDR3 DNA: TGTGCCAGCAGCCACGACTGGGGGTTCTCTGGAAACACCATATATTTT. The entire variable domain, with the rest obtained from reference TRBV14 and TRBJ1-3, is as follows: EAGVTQFPSHSVIEKGQTVTLRCDPISGHDNLYWYRRVMGKEIKFLLHFVKESKQDESGMPNNRFLAERTGGTYSTLKVQPAELEDSGVYFCASSHDWGFSGNTIYFGEGSWLTVV.

This sequence joins TRBV11-2 and TRBJ2-7, with D perhaps TRBD2 (5 bases). The CDR3 totals 17 residues. Germline V gene sequence: CDR1 SGHAT, CDR2 FQNNGV. The V and J ends lost 0 bases and 0 bases respectively, with 15 bases between them. The CDR3 loop is CASSLDSVPLNSYEQYF. CDR3 bases: TGTGCCAGCAGCTTAGATAGCGTACCTCTTAACTCCTACGAGCAGTACTTC.

As regards this clone: The same CDR3 can be traced to other DNA sequences in this sample. This chain links TRBV5-4 with TRBJ2-3; D is possibly TRBD1 or TRBD2 (5 bases each). The V end was cut by 4 bases, the J end by 0 bases, with 9 bases between. The CDR3 extends over 14 amino acids. The V gene's germline CDR1 is SGHNT and CDR2 YYREEE (reference sequence). CDR3 protein: CASSLGASTDTQYF. The CDR3 nucleotides are TGTGCCAGCAGCCTCGGGGCAAGCACAGATACGCAGTATTTT.

The rearrangement links TRBV5-6 to TRBJ1-4, with TRBD1 as a possible D gene (5 bases). Germline-derived CDR1 and CDR2 are SGHDT and YYEEEE. The CDR3 loop spans 14 amino acids. Between the trimmed V and J ends, which lost 1 base and 7 bases, there was a span of 11 bases. In DNA form, the CDR3 reads TGTGCCAGCAGCTTGTTGGACATGTCTGAAAAACTGTTTTTT. It yields the protein CASSLLDMSEKLFF. Together with reference TRBV5-6 and TRBJ1-4, the CDR3 gives the full variable domain: DAGVTQSPTHLIKTRGQQVTLRCSPKSGHDTVSWYQQALGQGPQFIFQYYEEEERQRGNFPDRFSGHQFPNYSSELNVNALLLGDSALYLCASSLLDMSEKLFFGSGTQLSVL.

In regard to this clone: The junction departs from germline at one end; a sequencing error may be responsible. The gene calls are TRBV30 and TRBJ2-7; D call uncertain. This CDR3 contains 12 residues. Germline CDR1 reads GTSNPN; CDR2 reads SVGIG (reference sequence). CDR3 loop: CAWRPVFWTIHF. The CDR3 nucleotides are TGTGCCTGGAGACCGGTATTTTGGACGATCCACTTC.

The rearrangement links TRBV5-1 to TRBJ2-2; possible D gene TRBD2, 5 bases. V gave up 1 base and J gave up 5 bases, with 12 bases separating them. This CDR3 region has 15 residues. Germline CDR1 and CDR2: SGHRS and YFSETQ. In nucleotides, the CDR3 is TGCGCCAGCAGCTTGAAAGGGAGCAGTACCGGGGAGCTGTTTTTT. It codes for CASSLKGSSTGELFF. Using reference TRBV5-1 and TRBJ2-2 for the parts outside the CDR3, the full variable domain is KAGVTQTPRYLIKTRGQQVTLSCSPISGHRSVSWYQQTPGQGLQFLFEYFSETQRNKGNFPGRFSGRQFSNSRSEMNVSTLELGDSALYLCASSLKGSSTGELFFGEGSRLTVL.

With regard to this clone: Other DNA sequences in this sample translate to the same CDR3. The V and J genes are TRBV5-4 and TRBJ2-7; the match to TRBD2 covers 10 bases. Unmatched junction bases numbered 2, after V lost 0 bases and J lost 2 bases. The CDR3 totals 15 residues. Germline V gene lookup returns CDR1 SGHNT and CDR2 YYREEE (reference sequence). CDR3 amino acids: CASSLGLAGAYEQYF. The CDR3 nucleotides read TGTGCCAGCAGCTTGGGGCTAGCGGGAGCCTACGAGCAGTACTTC.

The rearrangement joins TRBV6-1 to TRBJ1-5; D gene ambiguous. The CDR3 runs to 14 residues. Germline assignment: CDR1 MNHNS and CDR2 SASEGT. The V and J ends lost 7 bases and 0 bases respectively, with 10 bases between them. As DNA, the CDR3 is TGTGCCAGCACCTGGGGTTATAGCAATCAGCCCCAGCATTTT. This gives the protein CASTWGYSNQPQHF.

The chain combines TRBV5-1 with TRBJ2-1, with 10 bases that match TRBD2. Unmatched junction bases numbered 3, after V lost 0 bases and J lost 6 bases. Germline CDR1 is SGHRS and CDR2 is YFSETQ. The CDR3 is 15 residues long. The DNA of the CDR3 is TGCGCCAGCAGCTTGGCCGGACTAGCGGCCAATGAGCAGTTCTTC. Its protein is CASSLAGLAANEQFF.

The chain has TRBV9 and TRBJ2-1; the D gene is possibly TRBD2 (5 bases). Trimming stripped 4 bases from V and 0 bases from J, with 14 bases between. The germline CDR1 and CDR2 sequences are SGDLS and YYNGEE. This CDR3 region has 16 residues. The DNA of the CDR3 is TGTGCCAGCAGCCGTAGGGTTGGGAGCTCCTACAATGAGCAGTTCTTC. It translates to CASSRRVGSSYNEQFF.

The J gene is TRBJ1-5, the V gene TRBV5-1; D is undetermined. CDR3 length: 15 amino acids. V gave up 0 bases and J gave up 1 base, with 8 bases separating them. The germline gives CDR1 SGHRS, CDR2 YFSETQ. The CDR3 is CASSLAGKSNQPQHF. CDR3 DNA sequence: TGCGCCAGCAGCTTGGCTGGAAAGAGCAATCAGCCCCAGCATTTT.

The chain joins TRBV7-2 to TRBJ2-7, with 8 positions matching TRBD2. The germline CDR1 and CDR2 sequences are SGHTA and FQGNSA. The CDR3 is 15 amino acids. The V gene end was trimmed by 2 bases and the J gene end by 2 bases; junction bases not matched to a gene: 5. The chain's CDR3 is CASSLTSGVAYEQYF. CDR3 bases: TGTGCCAGCAGCTTAACTAGCGGCGTAGCCTACGAGCAGTACTTC.

This chain uses TRBV5-4 with TRBJ1-2; 10 nucleotides agree with TRBD1. Germline CDR1 SGHNT, CDR2 YYREEE (reference sequence). V shed 4 bases and J 4 bases; nucleotides not matched to a gene: 7. The CDR3 spans 15 residues. For the CDR3, the DNA is TGTGCCAGCAGCCTGACAGGGGGCAGCGGCTATGGCTACACCTTC. This translates into CASSLTGGSGYGYTF.

The chain couples TRBV18 to TRBJ2-5; D may be TRBD1 or TRBD2 (5 bases each). The ends were cut back, 3 bases at V and 4 bases at J, with 9 bases in the middle. Germline values: CDR1 KGHSH, CDR2 LQKENI. This CDR3 has 13 amino acids. CDR3 DNA: TGTGCCAGCTCACCCGTCGGGGCAGAGACCCAGTACTTC. Protein sequence: CASSPVGAETQYF. The variable domain in full, completed from reference TRBV18 and TRBJ2-5, reads NAGVMQNPRHLVRRRGQEARLRCSPMKGHSHVYWYRQLPEEGLKFMVYLQKENIIDESGMPKERFSAEFPKEGPSILRIQQVVRGDSAAYFCASSPVGAETQYFGPGTRLLVL.

This chain uses TRBV18 with TRBJ2-1; no firm D call. The V and J ends lost 3 bases and 8 bases respectively, with 5 bases between them. Germline-derived CDR1 and CDR2 are KGHSH and LQKENI. This CDR3 is built from 11 residues. CDR3 residues: CASSPNHEQFF. The DNA of the CDR3 is TGTGCCAGCTCACCCAACCATGAGCAGTTCTTC.

This chain connects TRBV6-6 to TRBJ2-7; 10 bases map to TRBD1. J lost 6 bases, V lost 6 bases, and 5 bases had no gene match. CDR1 and CDR2 from the germline V gene are MNHNY and SVGAGI (reference sequence). The CDR3 has 13 amino acids. CDR3 sequence (DNA): TGTGCCAGCAGACTAGGGACAGGGGCCGAGCAGTACTTC. It encodes CASRLGTGAEQYF.

The chain couples TRBV5-4 to TRBJ2-3; 9 bases align to TRBD1. Trimming took 5 bases from V and 4 from J; bases not matched to a gene: 8. Looked up from germline, CDR1 is SGHNT and CDR2 is YYREEE (reference sequence). The CDR3 contains 15 residues. In nucleotides, the CDR3 is TGTGCCAGCAGTTCGCGGGACAGGGCAGCAGATACGCAGTATTTT. It translates to CASSSRDRAADTQYF.

CDR3 sequence reads: CASSRGQGYTDTQYF. Here the CDR3 DNA reads TGTGCCAGCTCACGAGGACAGGGATACACAGATACGCAGTATTTT. The chain employs TRBV18 and TRBJ2-3; 8 nucleotides match TRBD1. Germline-derived CDR1 and CDR2 are KGHSH and LQKENI. Trimming took 4 bases from V and 2 from J; bases not matched to a gene: 5. The CDR3 consists of 15 residues. Combining the CDR3 with reference TRBV18 and TRBJ2-3 gives the whole variable domain NAGVMQNPRHLVRRRGQEARLRCSPMKGHSHVYWYRQLPEEGLKFMVYLQKENIIDESGMPKERFSAEFPKEGPSILRIQQVVRGDSAAYFCASSRGQGYTDTQYFGPGTRLTVL.

The rearrangement links TRBV6-1 to TRBJ2-5; possibly TRBD1 for D (6 bases). The length of the CDR3 is 14 residues. The V end was cut by 6 bases, the J end by 0 bases, with 11 bases between. CDR1 and CDR2 (germline): MNHNS, SASEGT. The CDR3 loop is CASSGNRDQETQYF. CDR3 DNA sequence: TGTGCCAGCAGCGGCAACAGGGACCAAGAGACCCAGTACTTC.